Listed below are T cell receptor beta chains from one sample, sequenced in a study of T-cell reconstitution after alpha-beta-depleted transplantation in children. TCRdb used MiXCR to reprocess the PCR reads, holding one entry per CDR3 protein. This sample has roughly 300,000 distinct CDR3 sequences; approximately 10% occur once, and the top ten carry around 22%. Source: peripheral blood, taken 180 days after TCRalphabeta/CD19-depleted stem cell transplant. All receptors derive from a male patient aged 2 to 9 who had a stem cell transplant for chronic granulomatous disease, so the T cells may come from the graft donor. The CDR3 runs from the conserved cysteine through the conserved F or W. The D gene is left open where the match is weak. Where a row states a size, it is once, few, many or the class of an expanded clone; other rows omit it.

v_gene	abundance	j_gene	d_gene	CDR3aa	CDR3nt
TRBV5-5	many	TRBJ2-7	TRBD1	CASRQGQTYEQYF	TGTGCCAGCAGGCAGGGACAGACCTACGAGCAGTACTTC
TRBV20-1	-	TRBJ2-1	-	CSARSGGRDYNEQFF	TGCAGTGCTAGATCAGGGGGGAGAGACTACAATGAGCAGTTCTTC
TRBV20-1	many	TRBJ2-5	-	CSASFGRLWETQYF	TGCAGTGCTAGCTTTGGCAGATTGTGGGAGACCCAGTACTTC
TRBV30	-	TRBJ2-3	-	CAWSVRDILVQYF	TGTGCCTGGAGTGTACGGGATATTTTAGTGCAGTATTTT
TRBV9	many	TRBJ2-3	TRBD2	CASSAIAGRTDTQYF	TGTGCCAGCAGCGCGATAGCGGGGCGCACAGATACGCAGTATTTT
TRBV7-8	many	TRBJ2-7	-	CASSPSAGLTYEQYF	TGTGCCAGCAGCCCATCGGCAGGGTTAACCTACGAGCAGTACTTC
TRBV7-9	many	TRBJ2-7	TRBD2	CASSYGGAYEQYF	TGTGCCAGCAGTTACGGGGGGGCGTACGAGCAGTACTTC
TRBV15	-	TRBJ2-6	-	CATSRGPSGANVLTF	TGTGCCACCAGCAGAGGTCCCTCTGGGGCCAACGTCCTGACTTTC
TRBV30	-	TRBJ1-5	-	CAWSVPPGDQPQHF	TGTGCCTGGAGTGTACCCCCAGGGGATCAGCCCCAGCATTTT
TRBV5-5	many	TRBJ1-4	-	CASSGRAGGGDEKLFF	TGTGCCAGCAGCGGACGGGCAGGAGGTGGTGATGAAAAACTGTTTTTT
TRBV13	many	TRBJ2-7	-	CASSFSRTASYEQYF	TGTGCCAGCAGTTTCTCTCGGACAGCCTCCTACGAGCAGTACTTC
TRBV29-1	many	TRBJ2-1	-	CSVEDRLLDNEQFF	TGCAGCGTTGAAGATCGACTCTTGGACAATGAGCAGTTCTTC
TRBV20-1	many	TRBJ2-7	TRBD2	CSAARLAGPYEQYF	TGCAGTGCCGCACGACTAGCGGGCCCGTACGAGCAGTACTTC
TRBV27	many	TRBJ1-2	TRBD1	CASSLRGQELYGYTF	TGTGCCAGCAGTTTACGAGGACAGGAGCTTTATGGCTACACCTTC
TRBV18	few	TRBJ2-5	TRBD2	CASSATGTRTQETQYF	TGTGCCAGCTCAGCTACCGGGACTAGAACGCAAGAGACCCAGTACTTC
TRBV9	many	TRBJ1-2	-	CASSAAIQQGFVGYTF	TGTGCCAGCAGCGCCGCCATTCAACAGGGCTTCGTTGGCTACACCTTC
TRBV20-1	many	TRBJ1-1	-	CSAREAEVEAFF	TGCAGTGCTAGAGAGGCGGAAGTGGAAGCTTTCTTT
TRBV12-3/TRBV12-4	many	TRBJ1-1	-	CASSFGATNTEAFF	TGTGCCAGCAGTTTCGGGGCCACGAACACTGAAGCTTTCTTT
TRBV28	few	TRBJ1-6	-	CASSFQARPLHF	TGTGCCAGCAGTTTCCAAGCTCGCCCCCTCCACTTT
TRBV2	-	TRBJ2-3	TRBD2	CASSEGLAGADTQYF	TGTGCCAGCAGTGAAGGACTAGCGGGAGCAGATACGCAGTATTTT
TRBV19	many	TRBJ2-3	-	CASSMARHRLTDTQYF	TGTGCCAGTAGTATGGCGCGCCACCGTCTCACAGATACGCAGTATTTT
TRBV9	many	TRBJ1-2	-	CASSVNEGFYGYTF	TGTGCCAGCAGCGTCAACGAGGGGTTCTATGGCTACACCTTC
TRBV10-2	many	TRBJ2-3	TRBD2	CASSDGLAGHDTQYF	TGCGCCAGCAGCGACGGACTAGCGGGGCACGATACGCAGTATTTT
TRBV2	many	TRBJ2-3	TRBD2	CASSEDGGSDTQYF	TGTGCCAGCAGTGAAGACGGGGGGTCAGATACGCAGTATTTT
TRBV20-1	many	TRBJ2-1	TRBD2	CSAHIAGGQDNEQFF	TGCAGTGCCCATATAGCGGGGGGGCAAGACAATGAGCAGTTCTTC
TRBV18	few	TRBJ2-5	-	CASSPGFGGETQYF	TGTGCCAGCTCACCCGGGTTTGGAGGAGAGACCCAGTACTTC
TRBV12-3/TRBV12-4	-	TRBJ2-7	-	CASGLTGDTYEQYF	TGTGCCAGCGGGTTGACGGGAGACACCTACGAGCAGTACTTC
TRBV24-1	many	TRBJ2-5	TRBD1	CATSDLTGGRETQYF	TGTGCCACCAGTGATTTAACAGGGGGCCGAGAGACCCAGTACTTC
TRBV10-2	many	TRBJ2-6	TRBD2	CASRGQLAGLTGANVLTF	TGCGCCAGCAGAGGCCAACTAGCGGGACTTACTGGGGCCAACGTCCTGACTTTC
TRBV28	many	TRBJ1-5	-	CASSLTGPRGDQPQHF	TGTGCCAGCAGTTTAACAGGACCCAGAGGCGATCAGCCCCAGCATTTT
TRBV27	many	TRBJ1-4	TRBD1	CASSFLRNRQGGFEKLFF	TGTGCCAGCAGTTTTCTGCGAAACCGACAGGGAGGTTTTGAAAAACTGTTTTTT
TRBV12-3/TRBV12-4	many	TRBJ2-5	-	CASSLAGPPLSKSQYF	TGTGCCAGCAGTTTAGCGGGACCCCCACTATCTAAGTCCCAGTACTTC
TRBV5-1	many	TRBJ2-1	TRBD2	CASSEQASGSQFF	TGCGCCAGCAGCGAGCAGGCTAGCGGGAGCCAGTTCTTC
TRBV18	few	TRBJ2-4	-	CASSGGNIQYF	TGTGCCAGCTCAGGGGGAAACATTCAGTACTTC
TRBV7-9	many	TRBJ2-2	-	CASSLVAVGELFF	TGTGCCAGCAGCTTAGTTGCGGTTGGGGAGCTGTTTTTT
TRBV2	few	TRBJ2-5	-	CASSEALFAETQYF	TGTGCCAGCAGTGAAGCGCTGTTTGCAGAGACCCAGTACTTC
TRBV29-1	many	TRBJ2-7	-	CSDPTTGPYEQYF	TGCAGCGACCCCACGACAGGCCCCTACGAGCAGTACTTC
TRBV4-3	many	TRBJ2-6	-	CASSQDWQGSGANVLTF	TGCGCCAGCAGCCAAGATTGGCAGGGCTCTGGGGCCAACGTCCTGACTTTC
TRBV7-2	many	TRBJ2-3	-	CASSYRLGSGSTDTQYF	TGTGCCAGCAGCTACAGACTCGGGTCAGGAAGCACAGATACGCAGTATTTT
TRBV18	many	TRBJ2-2	-	CASSPERTGELFF	TGTGCCAGCAGTCCGGAGCGGACCGGGGAGCTGTTTTTT
TRBV15	many	TRBJ2-3	TRBD2	CATSRDLLAGYTDTQYF	TGTGCCACCAGCAGAGACCTACTAGCGGGGTACACAGATACGCAGTATTTT
TRBV5-1	many	TRBJ2-7	-	CASSLVAEYEQYF	TGCGCCAGCAGCTTGGTGGCTGAGTACGAGCAGTACTTC
TRBV3-1	many	TRBJ2-5	-	CASSQHPTRAETQYF	TGTGCCAGCAGCCAACATCCAACTAGGGCGGAGACCCAGTACTTC
TRBV27	many	TRBJ1-3	-	CASSPGRGNTIYF	TGTGCCAGCAGTCCGGGGAGAGGAAACACCATATATTTT
TRBV7-8	many	TRBJ2-1	TRBD2	CASSLGRTSGTSSYNEQFF	TGTGCCAGCAGCTTAGGGAGGACTAGCGGGACCTCCTCCTACAATGAGCAGTTCTTC
TRBV29-1	-	TRBJ1-3	-	CSVAREYTIYF	TGCAGCGTTGCCAGGGAATACACCATATATTTT
TRBV5-1	many	TRBJ1-5	-	CASTPEGGSNQPQHF	TGCGCCAGCACCCCGGAGGGGGGAAGCAATCAGCCCCAGCATTTT
TRBV4-1	many	TRBJ2-7	-	CASSLDLDGPAYEQYF	TGCGCCAGCAGCCTGGATTTGGACGGTCCAGCCTACGAGCAGTACTTC
TRBV6-1	many	TRBJ1-1	-	CASRIGQLLREAFF	TGTGCCAGCAGGATTGGACAGCTACTCAGGGAAGCTTTCTTT
TRBV12-3/TRBV12-4	many	TRBJ1-6	TRBD1	CASSFQAGQNNSPLHF	TGTGCCAGCAGTTTTCAAGCGGGACAGAATAATTCACCCCTCCACTTT
TRBV12-3/TRBV12-4	many	TRBJ2-7	TRBD2	CASSLVASGEMEQYF	TGTGCCAGCAGTTTAGTTGCTAGCGGGGAAATGGAGCAGTACTTC
TRBV6-2/TRBV6-3	many	TRBJ1-5	-	CASSYVLAGGRGEPQHF	TGTGCCAGCAGTTACGTCCTCGCGGGAGGCCGTGGTGAGCCCCAGCATTTT
TRBV9	many	TRBJ2-2	-	CASSSGTYTGELFF	TGTGCCAGCAGTTCCGGGACTTACACCGGGGAGCTGTTTTTT
TRBV12-3/TRBV12-4	many	TRBJ2-2	-	CASSPGSQRNTGELFF	TGTGCCAGCAGTCCGGGGAGTCAAAGGAACACCGGGGAGCTGTTTTTT
TRBV5-1	many	TRBJ2-7	TRBD1	CASSRDRGHYEQYF	TGCGCCAGCAGCCGGGACAGGGGGCACTACGAGCAGTACTTC
TRBV11-2	many	TRBJ2-1	TRBD2	CASSLMPSGSSYNEQFF	TGTGCCAGCAGCTTAATGCCTAGCGGGAGCTCCTACAATGAGCAGTTCTTC
TRBV28	many	TRBJ2-3	TRBD1	CASRGNRDRYTDTQYF	TGTGCCAGCAGGGGGAACCGGGACAGATACACAGATACGCAGTATTTT